The table lists the clone carrying this T cell receptor beta chain with many counts. What it binds is not known. This specimen comes from a study of T-cell reconstitution after alpha-beta-depleted transplantation in children. Findings of the study overall: At the one-year point after transplant, T-cell counts and TCRbeta diversity were found to come mostly from T cells that had been newly produced.

Unique molecular identifiers were incorporated into the prepared TCRbeta library. TCRdb reprocessed the PCR reads via MiXCR and lists one record per CDR3 protein. Of some 300,000 distinct CDR3 sequences detected, about 9.5% appear once; the ten largest clones hold less than 9%. The origin of this receptor is a boy under three years old with acute myeloid leukemia, due to receive a stem cell transplant. The material sequenced was PBMCs, taken before TCRalphabeta/CD19-depleted stem cell transplant.

As DNA, the CDR3 is TGTGCCAGCAGCTTTGAGCGTGAGGGCGAGCAGTACTTC. It encodes CASSFEREGEQYF. The rearrangement uses TRBV7-2 and TRBJ2-7, with a possible D match to TRBD2 (5 bases). The CDR3 has 13 amino acids. V was shortened by 3 bases and J by 6 bases, with 12 bases between the two germline ends. Germline lookup yields CDR1 SGHTA and CDR2 FQGNSA.